The rows below give T cell receptor beta chains drawn from one sample of a study of T-cell memory formation after mild COVID-19. TCRdb independently ran MiXCR on the 5' RACE reads; one entry per CDR3 protein. The sample comprises about 250,000 distinct CDR3 sequences, 15% to 17% of which are singletons, and under 2.5% rests with the top ten. Material: PBMCs or a T cell subset sorted from them (not recorded which). These receptors were collected from an adult woman who had mild COVID-19 (a few samples of this study predate the infection). Cell type and time point are not known. CDR3s include the opening cysteine and the closing phenylalanine or tryptophan. D genes are given only for firm matches. Only some rows state a clone size, as once, few, many or a class for expanded clones.

CDR3,DNA,size,V,D,J
CASSYRQGSPYEQYF,TGTGCCAGCAGCTACCGACAGGGGTCTCCCTACGAGCAGTACTTC,many,TRBV7-9,TRBD1,TRBJ2-7
CASSPPGGAYEQYF,TGTGCCAGCAGCCCACCCGGCGGAGCCTACGAGCAGTACTTC,many,TRBV3-1,-,TRBJ2-7
CASSYSSNTGELFF,TGTGCCAGCAGTTACTCGTCCAACACCGGGGAGCTGTTTTTT,-,TRBV6-5,-,TRBJ2-2
CATSDLRLAGHNEQFF,TGTGCCACCAGTGACCTCAGACTAGCCGGGCACAATGAGCAGTTCTTC,-,TRBV24-1,TRBD2,TRBJ2-1
CASSPAGGAETQYF,TGTGCCAGCAGCCCAGCGGGAGGGGCAGAGACCCAGTACTTC,-,TRBV12-3/TRBV12-4,TRBD2,TRBJ2-5
CASSALAGELSVSYNEQFF,TGTGCCAGCAGCGCACTAGCGGGAGAGCTTAGTGTCTCCTACAATGAGCAGTTCTTC,few,TRBV6-5,TRBD2,TRBJ2-1
CASGVGTGANYGYTF,TGCGCCAGCGGCGTCGGGACAGGGGCTAACTATGGCTACACCTTC,-,TRBV5-1,TRBD1,TRBJ1-2
CSAGRLAGLPDTQYF,TGCAGTGCTGGCCGACTAGCGGGACTCCCAGATACGCAGTATTTT,few,TRBV20-1,TRBD2,TRBJ2-3
CASSNSGEQFF,TGTGCCAGCAGTAACAGTGGTGAGCAGTTCTTC,-,TRBV6-2/TRBV6-3,-,TRBJ2-1
CASSQVASGGSYEQYF,TGTGCCAGCAGTCAAGTGGCTAGCGGGGGCTCCTACGAGCAGTACTTC,few,TRBV6-5,TRBD2,TRBJ2-7
CATSRGGDRVIGNTIYF,TGTGCCACCAGCAGAGGCGGGGACAGGGTCATTGGAAACACCATATATTTT,-,TRBV15,TRBD1,TRBJ1-3
CASSLGTGGEAFF,TGCGCCAGCAGCTTGGGCACAGGGGGCGAAGCTTTCTTT,-,TRBV5-1,TRBD1,TRBJ1-1
CASSSPEGLYNEQFF,TGTGCCAGCAGCTCGCCCGAGGGACTGTACAATGAGCAGTTCTTC,-,TRBV7-3,-,TRBJ2-1
CATSDWMESGRRETQYF,TGTGCCACCAGTGATTGGATGGAAAGCGGGAGACGAGAGACCCAGTACTTC,-,TRBV24-1,TRBD2,TRBJ2-5
CASSLELNTGELFF,TGCGCCAGCAGCTTGGAACTTAACACCGGGGAGCTGTTTTTT,once,TRBV5-1,-,TRBJ2-2
CASRRQDSGANVLTF,TGTGCAAGCAGGCGACAGGACTCTGGGGCCAACGTCCTGACTTTC,-,TRBV6-6,-,TRBJ2-6
CASSRLAVSYNEQFF,TGTGCCAGCAGTCGACTAGCGGTCTCCTACAATGAGCAGTTCTTC,many,TRBV6-5,TRBD2,TRBJ2-1
CASRTSGRQETQYF,TGTGCCAGCCGGACTAGCGGGCGGCAAGAGACCCAGTACTTC,-,TRBV6-2/TRBV6-3,TRBD2,TRBJ2-5
CATSDPGRSGVGYTF,TGTGCCACCAGTGACCCCGGGAGGTCAGGGGTCGGCTACACCTTC,few,TRBV24-1,-,TRBJ1-2
CATGRPSGSHEQFF,TGTGCCACCGGGAGGCCTAGCGGGAGCCATGAGCAGTTCTTC,few,TRBV24-1,TRBD2,TRBJ2-1
CASSERDRAYSNYGYTF,TGTGCCAGCAGCGAACGGGACAGGGCTTATTCTAACTATGGCTACACCTTC,-,TRBV9,TRBD1,TRBJ1-2
CASSATGGRMSEAFF,TGTGCCAGCAGTGCGACAGGGGGTAGAATGTCTGAAGCTTTCTTT,few,TRBV27,TRBD1,TRBJ1-1
CASTPSAGAFGEQFF,TGTGCCAGCACCCCGTCAGCGGGAGCCTTCGGTGAGCAGTTCTTC,many,TRBV12-3/TRBV12-4,TRBD2,TRBJ2-1
CASSNPGRNTEAFF,TGTGCCAGCAGCAACCCGGGTCGTAACACTGAAGCTTTCTTT,few,TRBV9,-,TRBJ1-1
CASSAITSVLSYNEQFF,TGTGCCAGCAGCGCCATTACTAGCGTACTATCCTACAATGAGCAGTTCTTC,medium-sized,TRBV9,TRBD2,TRBJ2-1
CATRSVMTGKDEQYF,TGTGCCACCAGGAGCGTGATGACAGGAAAGGACGAGCAGTACTTC,-,TRBV15,-,TRBJ2-7